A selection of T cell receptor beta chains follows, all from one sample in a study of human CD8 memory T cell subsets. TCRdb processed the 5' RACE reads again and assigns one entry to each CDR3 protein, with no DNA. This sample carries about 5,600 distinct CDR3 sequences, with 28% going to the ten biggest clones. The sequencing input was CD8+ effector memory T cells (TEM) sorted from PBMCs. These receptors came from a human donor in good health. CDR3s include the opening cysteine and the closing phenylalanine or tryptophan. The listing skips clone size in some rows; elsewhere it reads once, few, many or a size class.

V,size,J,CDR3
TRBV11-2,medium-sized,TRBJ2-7,CASSAPWPLYEQYF
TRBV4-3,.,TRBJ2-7,CASSLESEGAEQYF
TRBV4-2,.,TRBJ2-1,CASSQDPSNEQFF
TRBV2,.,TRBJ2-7,CASREYDEQYF
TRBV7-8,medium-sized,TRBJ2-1,CASLLSGGASVDNEQFF
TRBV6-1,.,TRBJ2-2,CASSEAFLGGNTGELFF
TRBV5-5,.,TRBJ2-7,CASSLGQGPFVYEQYF
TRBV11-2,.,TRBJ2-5,CASSLKLAEIQETQYF
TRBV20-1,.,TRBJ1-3,CSARPIQGNSGNTIYF
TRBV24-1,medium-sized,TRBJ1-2,CAIGQGSISDGYTF
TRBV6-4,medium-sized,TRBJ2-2,CASSAGGETGELFF
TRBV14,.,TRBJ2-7,CASSQSPGGVQYF